Given below is one T cell receptor (beta chain) in context. This record belongs to a study of blood T cell repertoires in COVID-19. Study in general: The United States, Italy and Spain were the sources of the acute and convalescent COVID-19 samples. From T cells, B-cell-depleted T cells, or PBMCs came the material, which was cDNA or gDNA.

Authors' processing steps: Counts of nucleated cells, estimated from reference gene primer amplification, were obtained. Sequenced by immunoSEQ multiplex PCR; TCRdb stores in-frame clones only, minus some. V and J calls and clone size are as listed in that table; D and trimming were resolved from the DNA. The sample includes over 300,000 clones, over 75% of them seen just once. The V gene lost 5 bases and the J gene lost 5 bases, with 13 bases spanning the gap. CDR1 is LNHDA, CDR2 SQIVND, per germline (reference sequence). The CDR3 spans 14 residues. Those enrolled, adults aged roughly 18 to 89 years, came from under 25 US areas.

The chain couples TRBV19 to TRBJ1-5; D might be TRBD1 (5 bases). The TCR was taken from a man aged 25 to 40 who had recovered from COVID-19. Sequencing was done on a sample of PBMCs or T cells enriched from blood (not recorded which). Here the CDR3 DNA reads TGTGCCAGTAGTCGCCCCCGGACATATCAGCCCCAGCATTTT. It codes for CASSRPRTYQPQHF.